The 27 T cell receptor beta chains reported below all come from one sample, sequenced in a study of blood T cell repertoires in COVID-19. Sequencing was performed with immunoSEQ multiplex PCR; in TCRdb, only in-frame clones are kept and a portion is missing. The sample lists about 430,000 clones; more than 75% were seen once. Input material: PBMCs or T cells enriched from blood (not recorded which). These receptors came from a woman younger than 45 with acute COVID-19.

This clone was observed a handful of times. The CDR3 DNA reads as TGTGCCAGTGAGACAGGGATGAACACTGAAGCTTTCTTT. Residues: CASETGMNTEAFF. The chain is built from TRBV25-1 and TRBJ1-1, with 7 bases that match TRBD1. CDR1 is MGHDK, CDR2 SYGVNS, per germline. There are 13 residues in the CDR3. V was clipped by 9 bases and J by 0 bases; unmatched bases: 4.

The rearrangement joins TRBV4-1 to TRBJ2-1, with 9 bases lining up with TRBD2. This CDR3 is 17 amino acids long. J was trimmed by 3 bases and V by 0 bases; bases with no gene match: 6. The V gene's germline CDR1 is MGHRA and CDR2 YSYEKL. CDR3 region: CASSQEAAGGYYNEQFF. The CDR3 region has the DNA TGCGCCAGCAGCCAAGAGGCAGCGGGGGGTTACTACAATGAGCAGTTCTTC.

This clone was recorded a few times. The V and J genes are TRBV11-2 and TRBJ1-4; 11 bases map to TRBD1. Unmatched junction bases numbered 10, after V lost 5 bases and J lost 5 bases. This CDR3 is 17 amino acids long. The germline V gene has CDR1 SGHAT and CDR2 FQNNGV. CDR3 sequence reads: CASSTRTGGAQNEKLFF. The CDR3 DNA sequence: TGTGCCAGCAGCACCCGGACAGGGGGCGCCCAAAATGAAAAACTGTTTTTT. The variable domain in full, completed from reference TRBV11-2 and TRBJ1-4, reads EAGVAQSPRYKIIEKRQSVAFWCNPISGHATLYWYQQILGQGPKLLIQFQNNGVVDDSQLPKDRFSAERLKGVDSTLKIQPAKLEDSAVYLCASSTRTGGAQNEKLFFGSGTQLSVL.

The genes are TRBV13 and TRBJ2-7; possible D gene TRBD1, 5 bases. The V end was cut by 5 bases, the J end by 1 base, with 15 bases between. The length of the CDR3 is 15 residues. From germline, CDR1 is PRHDT and CDR2 FYEKMQ (reference sequence). In nucleotides, the CDR3 is TGTGCCAGCAGCCAAGGGCGTGGACAATCCTACGAGCAGTACTTC. It is translated as CASSQGRGQSYEQYF.

The V gene is TRBV4-1, the J gene TRBJ1-6; TRBD1 matches 9 bases. The CDR3 runs 16 residues. The ends lost 1 base at V and 10 bases at J; junction bases unmatched: 8. CDR1 and CDR2 from the germline V gene are MGHRA and YSYEKL. In nucleotides, the CDR3 is TGCGCCAGCAGCCAAGTGGGTACAGGGGGCGGCTCACCCCTCCACTTT. Protein: CASSQVGTGGGSPLHF.

This rearrangement joins TRBV2 to TRBJ1-3; 9 bases agree with TRBD1. Germline-derived CDR1 and CDR2 are SNHLY and FYNNEI. The CDR3 runs 15 residues. Losses at the gene ends were 7 bases for V and 3 bases for J; bases not matched to a gene: 7. CDR3 amino acids: CASNPQGAGGNTIYF. The CDR3, as DNA: TGTGCCAGCAACCCACAGGGGGCGGGTGGAAACACCATATATTTT.

CDR3 DNA: TGTGCCAGCAGGACAGGGATCGTGCGGAACACTGAAGCTTTCTTT. Protein sequence: CASRTGIVRNTEAFF. The rearrangement uses TRBV28 and TRBJ1-1, with 7 bases that match TRBD1. Per germline, CDR1 MDHEN and CDR2 SYDVKM. The junction had 8 bases not matched to a gene; V was cut back by 6 bases and J by 1 base. This CDR3 has 15 amino acids.

The chain joins TRBV6-6 to TRBJ2-5; a possible D gene is TRBD2 (5 bases). The CDR3 is 15 residues long. Between the trimmed V and J ends, which lost 4 bases and 2 bases, there was a span of 14 bases. Germline CDR1 is MNHNY and CDR2 is SVGAGI (reference sequence). CDR3: CASSSHRTGQETQYF. Written as DNA, the CDR3 is TGTGCCAGCAGTTCCCACCGGACTGGGCAAGAGACCCAGTACTTC.

V gene TRBV2 combines with J gene TRBJ1-6; 9 bases align to TRBD1. CDR1 is SNHLY, CDR2 FYNNEI, per germline. The CDR3 has 18 residues. V shed 4 bases, J shed 2 bases, and the junction held 9 bases outside the gene matches. CDR3 residues: CASSVAEGTGTYNSPLHF. The CDR3 bases are TGTGCCAGCAGTGTAGCGGAGGGGACAGGGACCTATAATTCACCCCTCCACTTT. Combining the CDR3 with reference TRBV2 and TRBJ1-6 gives the whole variable domain EPEVTQTPSHQVTQMGQEVILRCVPISNHLYFYWYRQILGQKVEFLVSFYNNEISEKSEIFDDQFSVERPDGSNFTLKIRSTKLEDSAMYFCASSVAEGTGTYNSPLHFGNGTRLTVT.

This clone appeared a few times. V usage is TRBV7-2 and J usage is TRBJ2-5; D might be TRBD1 (6 bases). V was clipped by 4 bases and J by 7 bases, with 16 bases between them. The CDR3 spans 14 residues. Looked up from germline, CDR1 is SGHTA and CDR2 is FQGNSA. CDR3 protein: CASSSGHRVGTQYF. CDR3 nucleotide sequence: TGTGCCAGCAGCTCGGGACATAGGGTAGGGACCCAGTACTTC. Supplemented by reference TRBV7-2 and TRBJ2-5, the full variable domain reads GAGVSQSPSNKVTEKGKDVELRCDPISGHTALYWYRQSLGQGLEFLIYFQGNSAPDKSGLPSDRFSAERTGGSVSTLTIQRTQQEDSAVYLCASSSGHRVGTQYFGPGTRLLVL.

The rearrangement joins TRBV5-1 to TRBJ2-7; the match to TRBD1 covers 10 bases. V dropped 2 bases and J dropped 5; count of bases not matched to a gene: 4. Germline V gene data show CDR1 as SGHRS and CDR2 as YFSETQ. The CDR3 spans 14 residues. The CDR3 nucleotides are TGCGCCAGCAGCTTCCGGGACAGGGGAGACGAGCAGTACTTC. Translation: CASSFRDRGDEQYF.

This chain's CDR3 is CASSQDPSGARNTDTQYF. Written as DNA, the CDR3 is TGTGCCAGCAGCCAAGATCCTAGCGGGGCTCGTAACACAGATACGCAGTATTTT. The rearrangement uses TRBV3-1 (or the pseudogene TRBV3-2) and TRBJ2-3, with 9 positions matching TRBD2. Germline trimming cut 0 bases from V and 2 bases from J; bases unmatched to any gene: 9. Germline values: CDR1 LGHDT, CDR2 YNNKEL (reference sequence). The CDR3 is 18 residues long.

The rearrangement uses TRBV2 and TRBJ1-2; D may be TRBD1 (5 bases). V shed 1 base and J shed 7 bases, with 13 bases lying between them. The V gene's germline CDR1 is SNHLY and CDR2 FYNNEI. The CDR3 totals 14 residues. The CDR3 DNA is TGTGCCAGCAGTGAAGAGAGATCTCAGGGTGGCTACACCTTC. The encoded protein is CASSEERSQGGYTF.

This clone was observed once. In DNA form, the CDR3 reads TGTGCCAGCAGCCGAAGACAGGGGTCCTACAATGAGCAGTTCTTC. This codes for CASSRRQGSYNEQFF. The gene calls are TRBV11-2 and TRBJ2-1; TRBD1 matches 8 bases. V trimming: 5 bases; J trimming: 1 base; junction bases outside the gene matches: 4. This CDR3 is 15 amino acids long. The V gene's germline CDR1 is SGHAT and CDR2 FQNNGV.

CDR3 sequence reads: CASSRGGGANTGELFF. The CDR3 DNA follows: TGTGCCAGCAGCCGCGGGGGAGGGGCGAACACCGGGGAGCTGTTTTTT. V usage is TRBV7-7 and J usage is TRBJ2-2, with TRBD2 matching 7 bases. The CDR3 sequence is 16 residues long. CDR1 is SSHAT, CDR2 FNYEAQ, per germline (reference sequence). V trimming: 5 bases; J trimming: 0 bases; junction bases outside the gene matches: 6.

This rearrangement joins TRBV5-1 to TRBJ2-5, with 9 bases aligning to TRBD1. Germline V gene lookup returns CDR1 SGHRS and CDR2 YFSETQ. The CDR3 is 14 residues long. The ends lost 0 bases at V and 4 bases at J; junction bases unmatched: 1. CDR3 DNA sequence: TGCGCCAGCAGCTTGGGGGGACAGGGAGAGACCCAGTACTTC. It codes for CASSLGGQGETQYF.

The chain links TRBV20-1 to TRBJ1-1, with D possibly matching TRBD1 (5 bases). CDR1 is DFQATT and CDR2 is SNEGSKA in the germline V gene (reference sequence). V was pared by 2 bases and J by 8 bases, with 9 bases between. The CDR3 consists of 11 residues. The CDR3 loop reads CSARWQGEAFF. The CDR3 nucleotides read TGCAGTGCTAGATGGCAGGGCGAAGCTTTCTTT.

The chain joins TRBV15 to TRBJ1-1; 7 bases match TRBD1. The CDR3 is 14 amino acids. CDR1 is LNHNV and CDR2 is YYDKDF in the germline V gene (reference sequence). V was clipped by 6 bases and J by 5 bases; unmatched bases: 9. The CDR3 here is CATRQRQGRTEAFF. The CDR3 DNA reads as TGTGCCACCAGACAAAGACAGGGTCGGACTGAAGCTTTCTTT.

V gene TRBV2 combines with J gene TRBJ2-2, with TRBD1 as a possible D gene (6 bases). The CDR3 is made up of 12 amino acids. Germline V gene data show CDR1 as SNHLY and CDR2 as FYNNEI. Trimming shortened V by 6 bases and J by 7 bases, and 9 bases separated the two germline ends. The CDR3 nucleotides are TGTGCCAGCAGACAGGGTGGCGGGGAGCTGTTTTTT. Its protein product is CASRQGGGELFF.

The chain links TRBV2 to TRBJ2-3, with TRBD2 identical over 11 bases. The CDR3 runs to 16 residues. Germline loops: CDR1 SNHLY, CDR2 FYNNEI. V lost 6 bases and J lost 2; bases outside the gene matches: 7. The DNA for the CDR3 is TGTGCCAGCAGCAAACTAGCGGGGGATTACACAGATACGCAGTATTTT. It specifies CASSKLAGDYTDTQYF.

The chain has TRBV2 and TRBJ2-7, with D perhaps matching TRBD1 (6 bases). CDR1 is SNHLY and CDR2 is FYNNEI in the germline V gene. The CDR3 loop spans 13 amino acids. Deletions cut 5 bases from V and 7 bases from J, with 15 bases between. CDR3 in DNA: TGTGCCAGCAGTACCAGGGGACGGGGAGAGCAGTACTTC. Amino acid sequence: CASSTRGRGEQYF.

The chain couples TRBV27 to TRBJ2-2; 7 bases match TRBD1. The CDR3 length is 15 residues. Germline V gene sequence: CDR1 MNHEY, CDR2 SMNVEV (reference sequence). J lost 7 bases, V lost 3 bases, and 8 bases had no gene match. The CDR3 spells CASSFNRGLIGELFF. The CDR3 DNA sequence: TGTGCCAGCAGTTTTAATAGGGGGCTTATCGGGGAGCTGTTTTTT.

This clone was seen only once. The chain employs TRBV19 and TRBJ1-6; TRBD1 agrees at 7 bases. V trimming: 6 bases; J trimming: 7 bases; junction bases outside the gene matches: 9. This CDR3 is 15 amino acids long. The germline gives CDR1 LNHDA, CDR2 SQIVND (reference sequence). The CDR3 nucleotides are TGTGCCAGTAGGGTGGCGACAGGGACCAATTCACCCCTCCACTTT. It encodes CASRVATGTNSPLHF.

V is TRBV29-1 and J is TRBJ2-7; D unresolved. The CDR3 spans 11 residues. V was pared by 4 bases and J by 3 bases, with 7 bases between. The V gene's germline CDR1 is SQVTM and CDR2 ANQGSEA. Here the CDR3 reads CSVANSYEQYF. As DNA, the CDR3 is TGCAGCGTTGCGAACAGCTACGAGCAGTACTTC.

The chain joins TRBV24-1 to TRBJ1-5; no clear D. Germline V gene sequence: CDR1 KGHDR, CDR2 SFDVKD. Between the trimmed V and J ends, which lost 5 bases and 0 bases, there was a span of 10 bases. The CDR3 contains 15 residues. CDR3 protein: CATSGTEYSNQPQHF. CDR3 bases: TGTGCCACCAGTGGGACTGAGTATAGCAATCAGCCCCAGCATTTT.

The chain joins TRBV3-1 (or the pseudogene TRBV3-2) to TRBJ1-2; 9 bases are shared with TRBD1. Losses at the gene ends were 1 base for V and 8 bases for J; bases not matched to a gene: 8. CDR3 length: 15 amino acids. The germline gives CDR1 LGHDT, CDR2 YNNKEL (reference sequence). The CDR3 region is CASSQGSQGARGYTF. CDR3 DNA: TGTGCCAGCAGCCAAGGGTCACAGGGGGCTAGGGGCTACACCTTC.

The rearrangement links TRBV7-9 to TRBJ2-1; the D is unclear. Germline V gene lookup returns CDR1 SEHNR and CDR2 FQNEAQ (reference sequence). The CDR3 loop spans 14 amino acids. V was pared by 9 bases and J by 0 bases, with 12 bases between. The CDR3 spells CASHDISSYNEQFF. The CDR3 DNA is TGTGCCAGTCACGACATAAGCTCCTACAATGAGCAGTTCTTC. The full variable domain, completed using reference TRBV7-9 and TRBJ2-1, is DTGVSQNPRHKITKRGQNVTFRCDPISEHNRLYWYRQTLGQGPEFLTYFQNEAQLEKSRLLSDRFSAERPKGSFSTLEIQRTEQGDSAMYLCASHDISSYNEQFFGPGTRLTVL.